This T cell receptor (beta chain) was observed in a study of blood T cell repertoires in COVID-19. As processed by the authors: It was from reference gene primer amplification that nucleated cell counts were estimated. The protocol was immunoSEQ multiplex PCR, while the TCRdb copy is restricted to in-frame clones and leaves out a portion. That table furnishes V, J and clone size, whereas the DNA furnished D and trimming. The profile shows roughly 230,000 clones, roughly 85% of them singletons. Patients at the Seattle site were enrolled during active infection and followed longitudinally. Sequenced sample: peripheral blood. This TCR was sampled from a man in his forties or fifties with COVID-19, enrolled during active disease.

The CDR3 DNA reads as TGCGCCAGCAGCCCGACAGGGGGCAACTATGGCTACACCTTC. Amino acids: CASSPTGGNYGYTF. The V gene is TRBV5-1, the J gene TRBJ1-2; TRBD1 matches at 10 bases. CDR1 SGHRS and CDR2 YFSETQ come from the germline V gene. The CDR3 contains 14 residues. The V segment lost 4 bases and the J segment 2 bases; nucleotides outside the gene matches: 2.